The 14 T cell receptor beta chains presented below share a single source sample, sequenced in a study of CD8 T cells in Susac syndrome. When the RNA was reverse transcribed, random hexamers were used with an input of roughly 0.5 to 1 ug. TCRdb reprocessed the immunoSEQ multiplex PCR reads with MiXCR, giving one entry per CDR3 protein. The repertoire holds 400,000 or so distinct CDR3 sequences, roughly 85% seen once, with under 0.15% in the top ten. Sequenced sample: CD8+ T cells from PBMCs. These receptors originate from a human donor with multiple sclerosis.

The chain links TRBV5-4 to TRBJ2-7; D is possibly TRBD1 or TRBD2 (5 bases each). The V end lost 4 bases, the J end lost 1 base, and 15 bases lay between the germline ends. Germline CDR1 is SGHNT and CDR2 is YYREEE (reference sequence). The CDR3 totals 15 residues. CDR3: CASSLGDRTSYEQYF. In DNA, the CDR3 is TGTGCCAGCAGCCTAGGGGATCGGACTTCCTACGAGCAGTACTTC. The whole variable domain, filled in from reference TRBV5-4 and TRBJ2-7, reads ETGVTQSPTHLIKTRGQQVTLRCSSQSGHNTVSWYQQALGQGPQFIFQYYREEENGRGNFPPRFSGLQFPNYSSELNVNALELDDSALYLCASSLGDRTSYEQYFGPGTRLTVT.

The gene calls are TRBV7-9 and TRBJ2-7; TRBD2 aligns across 7 bases. This CDR3 is 15 amino acids long. Germline V gene data show CDR1 as SEHNR and CDR2 as FQNEAQ (reference sequence). With 0 bases clipped from V and 5 bases from J, the junction kept 7 bases outside the gene matches. The CDR3 region is CASSLAVREEDEQYF. CDR3 nucleotides: TGTGCCAGCAGCTTAGCCGTTCGGGAGGAGGACGAGCAGTACTTC.

Only one count was recorded for this clonotype. The chain combines TRBV6-6 with TRBJ2-3; D is ambiguous. The CDR3 is 12 residues long. Trimming took 4 bases from V and 6 from J, leaving 8 bases between them. Germline loops: CDR1 MNHNY, CDR2 SVGAGI (reference sequence). The CDR3 here is CASSFDWDTQYF. CDR3 coding DNA: TGTGCCAGCAGTTTCGACTGGGATACGCAGTATTTT.

The chain joins TRBV28 to TRBJ2-5; possibly TRBD1 or TRBD2 for D (6 bases each). The V end was cut by 3 bases, the J end by 4 bases, with 15 bases between. This CDR3 is 15 amino acids long. Looked up from germline, CDR1 is MDHEN and CDR2 is SYDVKM. The CDR3 reads CASSLPGGGRETQYF. DNA for the CDR3: TGTGCCAGCAGTTTGCCAGGAGGGGGTCGAGAGACCCAGTACTTC.

The gene calls are TRBV3-1 and TRBJ2-3; 7 nucleotides agree with TRBD1. The V gene's germline CDR1 is LGHDT and CDR2 YNNKEL (reference sequence). CDR3 length: 16 amino acids. V shed 3 bases and J 2 bases; nucleotides not matched to a gene: 8. CDR3 sequence: CASSQATGTATDTQYF. CDR3 nucleotides: TGTGCCAGCAGCCAGGCTACCGGGACAGCCACAGATACGCAGTATTTT.

The CDR3 DNA reads as TGTGCCTGGAGTATACCCCCGGGCTCCTACGAGCAGTACTTC. Amino acids: CAWSIPPGSYEQYF. The gene calls are TRBV30 and TRBJ2-7; unclear D gene. CDR3 length equals 14 residues. CDR1 and CDR2 (germline): GTSNPN, SVGIG (reference sequence). Trimming pared 2 bases from V and 0 bases from J, leaving 11 bases between.

The chain links TRBV7-6 to TRBJ1-1; perhaps TRBD1 as D (5 bases). Trimming cost V 4 bases and J 1 base, with 19 bases left between them. CDR1 and CDR2 (germline): SGHVS, FNYEAQ. The CDR3 has 17 residues. CDR3 nucleotides: TGTGCCAGCAGCTCCGAGGTGGTAGGGGCGGCGAACACTGAAGCTTTCTTT. It codes for CASSSEVVGAANTEAFF.

The chain has TRBV25-1 and TRBJ1-1; TRBD1 is a possible D gene (5 bases). The CDR3 runs to 17 residues. Trimming stripped 1 base from V and 1 base from J, with 16 bases between. Germline CDR1 is MGHDK and CDR2 is SYGVNS. In DNA, the CDR3 is TGTGCCAGCAGTGAATTTTGGTCGCAGGGCGAGAACACTGAAGCTTTCTTT. Protein sequence: CASSEFWSQGENTEAFF.

The gene calls are TRBV20-1 and TRBJ2-7, with 8 bases identical to TRBD2. V shed 5 bases, J shed 3 bases, and the junction held 6 bases outside the gene matches. This CDR3 comprises 13 residues. Per germline, CDR1 DFQATT and CDR2 SNEGSKA (reference sequence). CDR3 DNA sequence: TGCAGTGCTTCCGGACTAGCTTTCTACGAGCAGTACTTC. Amino acids: CSASGLAFYEQYF.

This sequence joins TRBV11-3 and TRBJ2-5, with 7 bases fitting TRBD2. The germline gives CDR1 SGHNT, CDR2 YENEEA. The V gene end was trimmed by 4 bases and the J gene end by 2 bases; junction bases not matched to a gene: 4. The CDR3 loop spans 14 amino acids. The CDR3 DNA follows: TGTGCCAGCAGCTCAAGCGGGGAACAAGAGACCCAGTACTTC. This sequence encodes CASSSSGEQETQYF.

V and J are TRBV6-5 and TRBJ2-7; TRBD1 matches at 10 bases. The CDR3 spans 16 residues. V lost 2 bases, J lost 4 bases, and 8 bases stayed unmatched. The germline CDR1 and CDR2 sequences are MNHEY and SVGAGI. The CDR3 reads CASSYRTGGATYEQYF. The CDR3 region has the DNA TGTGCCAGCAGTTACCGGACAGGGGGTGCAACGTACGAGCAGTACTTC.

This clonotype was seen once. J is TRBJ1-4 and V is TRBV7-9; TRBD1 is a possible D gene (6 bases). V dropped 5 bases and J dropped 8 bases, with 15 bases sitting between them. Germline V gene sequence: CDR1 SEHNR, CDR2 FQNEAQ (reference sequence). This CDR3 comprises 14 residues. This CDR3 is CASSPTGFGEKLFF. The CDR3 bases are TGTGCCAGCAGCCCGACAGGTTTTGGAGAAAAACTGTTTTTT.

This chain links TRBV10-2 with TRBJ2-6; no reliable D call. V dropped 1 base and J dropped 0 bases, with 4 bases sitting between them. CDR3 length: 15 residues. The germline gives CDR1 WSHSY, CDR2 SAAADI. CDR3 nucleotide sequence: TGCGCCAGCAGTGAGTACAGCTCTGGGGCCAACGTCCTGACTTTC. Its translation is CASSEYSSGANVLTF.

The genes are TRBV4-1 and TRBJ1-1; 11 bases are a match to TRBD1. The CDR3 sequence is 17 residues long. Germline values: CDR1 MGHRA, CDR2 YSYEKL. Losses at the gene ends were 1 base for V and 2 bases for J; bases not matched to a gene: 6. This CDR3 is CASSQGGTGGYNTEAFF. CDR3 sequence (DNA): TGCGCCAGCAGCCAAGGAGGGACAGGGGGTTACAACACTGAAGCTTTCTTT.